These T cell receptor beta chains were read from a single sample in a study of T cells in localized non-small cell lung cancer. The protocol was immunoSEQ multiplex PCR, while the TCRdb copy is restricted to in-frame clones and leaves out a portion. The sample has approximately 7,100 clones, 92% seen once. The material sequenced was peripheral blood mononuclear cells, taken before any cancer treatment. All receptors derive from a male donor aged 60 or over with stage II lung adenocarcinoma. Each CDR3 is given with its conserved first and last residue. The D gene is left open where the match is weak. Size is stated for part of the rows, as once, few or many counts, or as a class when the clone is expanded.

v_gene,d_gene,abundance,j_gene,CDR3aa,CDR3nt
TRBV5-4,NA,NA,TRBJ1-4,CASSLGTGNEKLFF,TGTGCCAGCAGCTTGGGAACAGGGAATGAAAAACTGTTTTTT
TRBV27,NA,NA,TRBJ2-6,CASSLTGHGANVLTF,TGTGCCAGCAGCCTCACAGGGCATGGGGCCAACGTCCTGACTTTC
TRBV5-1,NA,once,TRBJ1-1,CASSLGRTGRLPEAFF,TGCGCCAGCAGCTTGGGTCGCACAGGGCGGTTGCCTGAAGCTTTCTTT
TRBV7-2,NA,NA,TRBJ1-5,CASSLDGGASNQPQHF,TGTGCCAGCAGCTTAGATGGAGGGGCTAGCAATCAGCCCCAGCATTTT
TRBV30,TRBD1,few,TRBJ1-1,CAWMGTGGTLNQFF,TGTGCCTGGATGGGGACAGGGGGAACACTGAACCAATTCTTT
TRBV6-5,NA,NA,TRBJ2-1,CASSNTGASGNEQFF,TGTGCCAGCTCCAACACAGGGGCTAGCGGAAATGAGCAGTTCTTC
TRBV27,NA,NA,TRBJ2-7,CASTVGQGRGYEQYF,TGTGCCAGCACGGTGGGGCAGGGGCGAGGGTACGAGCAGTACTTC
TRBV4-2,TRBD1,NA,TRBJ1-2,CASSQMGTGSNYGYTF,TGTGCCAGCAGCCAGATGGGGACAGGCTCGAACTATGGCTACACCTTC
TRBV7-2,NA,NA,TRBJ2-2,CASARGGNTGELFF,TGTGCCAGCGCCCGAGGGGGGAACACCGGGGAGCTGTTTTTT
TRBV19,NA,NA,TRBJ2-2,CASSRDNKNTGELFF,TGTGCCAGTAGCCGGGACAACAAGAACACCGGGGAGCTGTTTTTT
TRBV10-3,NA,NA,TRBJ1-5,CAISESGRSNQPQHF,TGTGCCATCAGTGAGTCAGGCAGGTCCAATCAGCCCCAGCATTTT
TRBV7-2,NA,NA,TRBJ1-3,CASSLSTGNTIYF,TGTGCCAGCAGCTTAAGCACTGGAAACACCATATATTTT
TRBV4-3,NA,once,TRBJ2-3,CASSQTSNAPDTQYF,TGCGCCAGCAGCCAAACTAGTAATGCCCCAGATACGCAGTATTTT
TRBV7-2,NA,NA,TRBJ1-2,CASSLQGVPGGYTF,TGTGCCAGCAGCTTACAAGGGGTCCCTGGTGGCTACACCTTC
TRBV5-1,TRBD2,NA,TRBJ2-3,CASSSGLAGGTSTDTQYF,TGCGCCAGCAGCTCGGGACTAGCGGGGGGGACTAGCACAGATACGCAGTATTTT
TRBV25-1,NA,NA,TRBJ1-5,CASSASGNQPQHF,TGTGCCAGCAGTGCCTCGGGGAACCAGCCCCAGCATTTT
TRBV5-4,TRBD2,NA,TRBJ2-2,CASSPGLAGTGELFF,TGTGCCAGCAGCCCCGGACTAGCGGGGACCGGGGAGCTGTTTTTT
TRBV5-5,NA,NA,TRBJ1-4,CASSLGRAAARFNEKLFF,TGTGCCAGCAGCTTGGGTAGGGCTGCCGCCCGATTTAATGAAAAACTGTTTTTT
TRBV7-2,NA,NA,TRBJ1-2,CASSLGGVYYGYTF,TGTGCCAGCAGCTTAGGGGGGGTGTACTATGGCTACACCTTC
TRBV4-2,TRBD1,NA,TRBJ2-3,CASSRQSDRGTSDTQYF,TGTGCCAGCAGCCGACAATCGGACAGGGGCACATCGGATACGCAGTATTTT
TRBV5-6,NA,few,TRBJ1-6,CASSYPGRSDLHF,TGTGCCAGCAGCTACCCAGGGAGGTCGGACCTCCACTTT
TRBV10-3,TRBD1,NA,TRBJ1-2,CAIDRGLGNYGYTF,TGTGCCATCGACAGGGGGCTGGGGAACTATGGCTACACCTTC
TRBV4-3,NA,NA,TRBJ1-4,CASSHGGEKLFF,TGCGCCAGCAGCCATGGTGGAGAAAAACTGTTTTTT
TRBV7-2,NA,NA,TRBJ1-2,CASSFGSYGYTF,TGTGCCAGCAGCTTTGGAAGCTATGGCTACACCTTC
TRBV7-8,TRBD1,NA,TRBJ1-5,CASGIQGADSNQPQHF,TGTGCCAGCGGAATCCAGGGGGCAGATAGCAATCAGCCCCAGCATTTT
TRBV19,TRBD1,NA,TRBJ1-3,CASRTGGSGNTIYF,TGTGCCAGTAGAACAGGGGGCTCTGGAAACACCATATATTTT
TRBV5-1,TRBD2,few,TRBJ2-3,CASSEGLAASTDTQYF,TGCGCCAGCAGCGAAGGACTAGCGGCTAGCACAGATACGCAGTATTTT
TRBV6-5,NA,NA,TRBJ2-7,CASSYFGRTSYEQYF,TGTGCCAGCAGTTACTTTGGTCGGACCTCCTACGAGCAGTACTTC
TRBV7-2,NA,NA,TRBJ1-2,CASSLLPVGAGWSF,TGTGCCAGCAGCTTACTCCCCGTGGGTGCAGGCTGGTCCTTC
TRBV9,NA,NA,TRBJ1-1,CASGPNGGWNTEAFF,TGTGCCAGTGGCCCCAATGGAGGGTGGAACACTGAAGCTTTCTTT
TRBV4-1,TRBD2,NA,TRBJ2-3,CASSPLGGGASDTQYF,TGCGCCAGCAGCCCCCTAGGCGGGGGGGCCTCGGATACGCAGTATTTT
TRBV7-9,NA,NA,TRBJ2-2,CASSHRTENTGELFF,TGTGCCAGCAGCCACCGGACGGAGAACACCGGGGAGCTGTTTTTT
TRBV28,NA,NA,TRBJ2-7,CASFPGAAAYEQYF,TGTGCCTCTTTCCCAGGGGCAGCAGCCTACGAGCAGTACTTC
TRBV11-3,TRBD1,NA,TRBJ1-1,CASSLSGTGESGTEAFF,TGTGCCAGCAGCCTCTCCGGGACAGGGGAGTCGGGCACTGAAGCTTTCTTT
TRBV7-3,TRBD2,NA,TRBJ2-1,CASSSGGGSPGAEQFF,TGTGCCAGCAGCTCCGGCGGGGGAAGCCCGGGTGCGGAGCAGTTCTTC
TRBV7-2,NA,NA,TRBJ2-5,CASSTAGAQETQYF,TGTGCCAGCAGTACTGCGGGGGCCCAAGAGACCCAGTACTTC
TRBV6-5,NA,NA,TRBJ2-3,CATGRKPYTQYF,TGTGCCACTGGACGGAAGCCATATACGCAGTATTTT
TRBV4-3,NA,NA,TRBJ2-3,CASSQRDFGGDTQYF,TGCGCCAGCAGCCAAAGGGACTTCGGAGGAGATACGCAGTATTTT
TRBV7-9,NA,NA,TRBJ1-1,CASSSDHRDTEAFF,TGTGCCAGCAGCTCCGATCATAGGGACACTGAAGCTTTCTTT
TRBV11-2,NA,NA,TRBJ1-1,CASSLAGVPEAFF,TGTGCCAGCAGCTTAGCGGGGGTCCCTGAAGCTTTCTTT
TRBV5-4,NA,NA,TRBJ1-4,CASGLGGPQAPNEKLFF,TGTGCCAGCGGGCTAGGCGGACCACAAGCCCCTAATGAAAAACTGTTTTTT
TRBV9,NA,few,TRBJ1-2,CASSVANRNYGYTF,TGTGCCAGCAGCGTAGCTAACAGGAACTATGGCTACACCTTC
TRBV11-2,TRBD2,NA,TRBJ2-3,CASSFNSGGTDTQYF,TGTGCCAGCAGCTTTAATAGCGGGGGAACAGATACGCAGTATTTT
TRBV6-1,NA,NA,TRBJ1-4,CASSRQATNEKLFF,TGTGCCAGCAGCCGACAGGCAACTAATGAAAAACTGTTTTTT
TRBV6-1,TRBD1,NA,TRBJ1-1,CASEPGQGATEAFF,TGTGCCAGCGAACCGGGACAGGGGGCCACTGAAGCTTTCTTT
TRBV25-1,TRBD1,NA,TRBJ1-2,CASSPQGAYGYTF,TGTGCCAGCTCCCCCCAGGGGGCCTATGGCTACACCTTC
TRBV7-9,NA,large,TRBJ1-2,CASSSGEAQEDYGYTF,TGTGCCAGCAGCTCCGGGGAGGCGCAGGAAGACTATGGCTACACCTTC
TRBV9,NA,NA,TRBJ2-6,CASSARDPSSGANVLTF,TGTGCCAGCAGCGCCCGGGACCCAAGCTCTGGGGCCAACGTCCTGACTTTC
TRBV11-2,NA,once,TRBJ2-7,CASSLLEGPYEQYF,TGTGCCAGCAGCTTACTAGAAGGGCCCTACGAGCAGTACTTC
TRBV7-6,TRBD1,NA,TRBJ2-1,CASSSHRGVDNEQFF,TGTGCCAGCAGCTCACACAGGGGAGTGGACAATGAGCAGTTCTTC
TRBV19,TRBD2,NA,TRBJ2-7,CASSDRGGSVYEQYF,TGTGCCAGTAGTGATCGGGGGGGGAGCGTATACGAGCAGTACTTC
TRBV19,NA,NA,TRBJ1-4,CASSTRRAGGEKLFF,TGTGCCAGTAGTACCCGAAGGGCCGGCGGGGAAAAACTGTTTTTT
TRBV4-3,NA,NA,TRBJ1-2,CASSQDLGKNYGYTF,TGCGCCAGCAGCCAAGATCTGGGGAAGAACTATGGCTACACCTTC
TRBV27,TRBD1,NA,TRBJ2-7,CASRGTASSYEQYF,TGTGCCAGCAGGGGGACAGCCAGCTCCTACGAGCAGTACTTC
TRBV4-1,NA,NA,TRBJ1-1,CASSQLPGLNTEAFF,TGCGCCAGCAGCCAATTACCGGGATTGAACACTGAAGCTTTCTTT
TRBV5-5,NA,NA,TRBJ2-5,CASSLMAPETQYF,TGTGCCAGCAGCTTGATGGCACCTGAGACCCAGTACTTC
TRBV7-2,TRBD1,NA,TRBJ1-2,CASRIQGQGGYTF,TGTGCCAGCAGAATACAGGGGCAGGGTGGCTACACCTTC
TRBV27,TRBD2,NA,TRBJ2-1,CASSLLGLAGGRNEQFF,TGTGCCAGCAGTCTTCTCGGACTAGCGGGGGGTCGAAATGAGCAGTTCTTC